This T cell receptor beta chain is drawn from a study of neoadjuvant anti-PD-1 for oral cavity cancer (dated by TCRdb to the early 2020s). Study-level background: Patients mostly received three to four biweekly doses of nivolumab at 3 mg/kg before curative-intent surgical resection. Patients who did not progress were given a fourth nivolumab dose at about day 43 and had definitive surgical resection on days 50-56. The parent correlative cohort had 12 to 13 patients and a response rate of over 25%. Under RECIST 1.1, patients with complete response, partial response or stable disease were classed as responders, and patients with progression were classed as non-responders. The paper as a whole reports these results and caveats: Higher pretreatment blood TCRbeta clonality and lower post-treatment tumor TCRbeta clonality were correlated with higher pretreatment blood Treg/Th17 ratios. Only a few patients per response group were included in the TCR analyses, and the authors called for validation in larger cohorts. After neoadjuvant nivolumab, T cell clonality (Gini index) in PBMCs was significantly higher in non-responders than in responders.

V loses 7 bases, J loses 0 bases, and the germline ends lie 12 bases apart. From a lookup of the germline V gene, CDR1 and CDR2 are MGHDK and SYGVNS. From the cysteine through the phenylalanine, the CDR3 covers 14 amino acids. The DNA shown is the 42-base CDR3, in frame from base 1. Note on this clone: The target of this receptor is not known. The input lacks base qualities; no much larger clone sits a single base away.

This sample's time point label indicates: before neoadjuvant nivolumab. Patients had been newly diagnosed with stage II-IVA oral cavity squamous cell carcinoma, and no prior systemic or radiation treatment had been given to the patients. Everyone in the cohort had locally advanced, HPV-negative oral cavity squamous cell carcinoma. No culture maintenance or expansion was done, as the peripheral blood mononuclear cells went straight to analysis. Samples came from a longitudinal correlative study of a single-arm phase II trial of neoadjuvant nivolumab in oral cavity squamous cell carcinoma. Subject-matched pre- and post-treatment PBMCs and tumors from three responders and three non-responders underwent genomic DNA-based TCRbeta sequencing. Peripheral blood mononuclear cells were collected before nivolumab treatment and were collected again after treatment, at the time of surgery. The Maxwell RSC DNA from Cells kit was used to isolate genomic DNA from PBMCs.

PBMC libraries used mostly around 0.5 ug of input genomic DNA for deep sequencing, with six replicates per sample. Following the manufacturer's instructions, the team built TCRbeta libraries using the immunoSEQ hsTCRbeta kit. An Illumina NovaSeq 6000 S4 flow cell was used to sequence the final libraries, which had first been combined to 3 nM. The study's own analysis went as follows. The immunoSEQ Analyzer was used for raw data preprocessing and quality control. The analysis was restricted to productive rearrangements, with each unique CDR3 amino acid sequence defining a clonotype. Repertoire clonality was estimated as the Gini-Simpson index, computed with the R package tcR. Gini indices were compared with Student's t test, and associations with tumor size change were assessed by Pearson correlation. TCRdb limited this immuneACCESS table to in-frame rearrangements with V and J called. A share of clones is missing; checked studies link under half to unresolved V genes, and the rest is unexplained. V and J calls and clone size are copied from that table; D and trimming were computed from the DNA. The sample table contains 55,000 to 80,000 clones; only one count was recorded for 83% of them. The ten most abundant clones make up about 3.7% of the sample.

Recombination linked TRBV25-1 to TRBJ2-5; the D region possibly corresponds to TRBD1 (5 bases align). The sample consisted of PBMCs, taken before nivolumab (anti-PD-1) treatment. The clonotype comes from a person between 40 and 79 years old with oral cavity squamous cell carcinoma. At the DNA level, the sequence is TGTGCCAGCACTTTACCAGGGTACCAAGAGACCCAGTACTTC. It translates to CASTLPGYQETQYF.